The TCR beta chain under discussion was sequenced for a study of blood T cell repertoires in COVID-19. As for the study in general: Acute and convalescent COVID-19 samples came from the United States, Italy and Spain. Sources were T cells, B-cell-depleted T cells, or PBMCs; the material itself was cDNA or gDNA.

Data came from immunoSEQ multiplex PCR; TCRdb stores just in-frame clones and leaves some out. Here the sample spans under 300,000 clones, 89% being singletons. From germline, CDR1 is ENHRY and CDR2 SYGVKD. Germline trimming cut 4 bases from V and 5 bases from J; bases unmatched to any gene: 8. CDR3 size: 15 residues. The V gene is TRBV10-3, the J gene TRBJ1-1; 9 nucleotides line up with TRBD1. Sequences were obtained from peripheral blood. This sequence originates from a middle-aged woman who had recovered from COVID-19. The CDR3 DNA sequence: TGTGCCATCAGTGGGGGACAGGGAAAACGGACTGAAGCTTTCTTT. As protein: CAISGGQGKRTEAFF.